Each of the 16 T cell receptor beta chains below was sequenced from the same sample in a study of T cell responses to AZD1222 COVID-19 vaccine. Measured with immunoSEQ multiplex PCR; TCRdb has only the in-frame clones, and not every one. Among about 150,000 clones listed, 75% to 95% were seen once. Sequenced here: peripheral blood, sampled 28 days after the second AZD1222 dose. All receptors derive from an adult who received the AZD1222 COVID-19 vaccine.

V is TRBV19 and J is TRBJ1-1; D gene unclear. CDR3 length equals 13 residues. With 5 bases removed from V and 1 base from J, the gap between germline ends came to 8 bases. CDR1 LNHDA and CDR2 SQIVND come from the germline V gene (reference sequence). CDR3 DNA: TGTGCCAGTAGTGTGACGGCGAACACTGAAGCTTTCTTT. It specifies CASSVTANTEAFF.

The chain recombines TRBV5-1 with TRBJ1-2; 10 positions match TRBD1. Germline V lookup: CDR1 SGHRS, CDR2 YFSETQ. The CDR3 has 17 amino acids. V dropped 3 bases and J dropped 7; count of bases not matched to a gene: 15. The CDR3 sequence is CASSSNVGQGFSSGYTF. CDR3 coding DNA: TGCGCCAGCAGCTCAAATGTGGGACAGGGGTTCTCTAGTGGCTACACCTTC.

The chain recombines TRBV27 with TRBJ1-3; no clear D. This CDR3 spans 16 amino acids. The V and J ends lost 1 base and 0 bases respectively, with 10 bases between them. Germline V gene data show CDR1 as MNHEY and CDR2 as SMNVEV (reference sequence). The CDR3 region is CASSLFGSYSGNTIYF. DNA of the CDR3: TGTGCCAGCAGTTTATTCGGCTCCTACTCTGGAAACACCATATATTTT.

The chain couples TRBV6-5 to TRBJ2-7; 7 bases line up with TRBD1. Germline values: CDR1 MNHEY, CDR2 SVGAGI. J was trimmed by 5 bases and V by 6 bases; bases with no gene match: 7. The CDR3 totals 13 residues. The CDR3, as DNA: TGTGCCAGCAGGCGACAGGGAGAAGACGAGCAGTACTTC. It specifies CASRRQGEDEQYF.

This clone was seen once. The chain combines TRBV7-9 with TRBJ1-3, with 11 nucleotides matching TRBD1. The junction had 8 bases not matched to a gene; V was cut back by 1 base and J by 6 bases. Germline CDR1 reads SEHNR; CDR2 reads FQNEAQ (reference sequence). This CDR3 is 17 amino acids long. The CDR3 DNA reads TGTGCCAGCAGCTTAGGCCCCCGGGACAGGGGGGAAAACACCATATATTTT. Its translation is CASSLGPRDRGENTIYF. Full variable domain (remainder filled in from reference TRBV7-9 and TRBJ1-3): DTGVSQNPRHKITKRGQNVTFRCDPISEHNRLYWYRQTLGQGPEFLTYFQNEAQLEKSRLLSDRFSAERPKGSFSTLEIQRTEQGDSAMYLCASSLGPRDRGENTIYFGEGSWLTVV.

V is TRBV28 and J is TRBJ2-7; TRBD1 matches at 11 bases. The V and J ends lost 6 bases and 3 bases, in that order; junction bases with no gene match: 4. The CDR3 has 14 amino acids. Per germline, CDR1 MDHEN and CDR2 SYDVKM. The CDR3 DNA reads TGTGCCAGCAGGACCGGGACAGGGGGCTACGAGCAGTACTTC. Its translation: CASRTGTGGYEQYF.

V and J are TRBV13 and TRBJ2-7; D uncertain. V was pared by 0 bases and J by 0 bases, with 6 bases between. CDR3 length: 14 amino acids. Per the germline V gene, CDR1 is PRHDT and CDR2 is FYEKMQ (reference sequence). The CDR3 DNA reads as TGTGCCAGCAGCTTAGGCGGAAGCTCCTACGAGCAGTACTTC. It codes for CASSLGGSSYEQYF.

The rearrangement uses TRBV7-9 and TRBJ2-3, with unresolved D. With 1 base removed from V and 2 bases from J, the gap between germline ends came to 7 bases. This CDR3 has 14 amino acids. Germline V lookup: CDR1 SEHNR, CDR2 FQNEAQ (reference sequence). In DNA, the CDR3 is TGTGCCAGCAGCTTAGATGGTGCCACAGATACGCAGTATTTT. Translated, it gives CASSLDGATDTQYF.

CDR3 protein: CASSAGGQNYGYTF. The CDR3 DNA sequence: TGTGCCAGCAGTGCAGGGGGTCAAAACTATGGCTACACCTTC. The chain couples TRBV2 to TRBJ1-2, with 7 bases aligning to TRBD1. Germline values: CDR1 SNHLY, CDR2 FYNNEI. V was clipped by 4 bases and J by 2 bases; unmatched bases: 4. The CDR3 is made up of 14 amino acids.

The CDR3 sequence is CAWDPQGASGEQYF. Here the CDR3 DNA reads TGTGCCTGGGACCCTCAGGGGGCCTCAGGGGAGCAGTACTTC. This rearrangement joins TRBV30 to TRBJ2-7; 8 nucleotides agree with TRBD1. The CDR3 has 14 amino acids. Germline loops: CDR1 GTSNPN, CDR2 SVGIG (reference sequence). The ends lost 5 bases at V and 7 bases at J; junction bases unmatched: 13.

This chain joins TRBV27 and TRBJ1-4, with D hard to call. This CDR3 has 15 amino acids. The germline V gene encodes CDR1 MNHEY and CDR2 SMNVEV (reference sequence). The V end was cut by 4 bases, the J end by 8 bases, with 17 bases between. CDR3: CASSSLPTLTEKLFF. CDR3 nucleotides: TGTGCCAGCAGTTCCTTACCCACCCTTACAGAAAAACTGTTTTTT.

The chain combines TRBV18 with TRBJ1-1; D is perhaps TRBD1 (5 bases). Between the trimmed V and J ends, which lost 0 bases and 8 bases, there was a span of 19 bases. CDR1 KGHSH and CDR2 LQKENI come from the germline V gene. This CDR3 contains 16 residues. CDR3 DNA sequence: TGTGCCAGCTCACCACCGAGGAGCAGGGAAGCGTGGGAAGCTTTCTTT. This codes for CASSPPRSREAWEAFF. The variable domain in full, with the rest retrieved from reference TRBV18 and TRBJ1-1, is NAGVMQNPRHLVRRRGQEARLRCSPMKGHSHVYWYRQLPEEGLKFMVYLQKENIIDESGMPKERFSAEFPKEGPSILRIQQVVRGDSAAYFCASSPPRSREAWEAFFGQGTRLTVV.

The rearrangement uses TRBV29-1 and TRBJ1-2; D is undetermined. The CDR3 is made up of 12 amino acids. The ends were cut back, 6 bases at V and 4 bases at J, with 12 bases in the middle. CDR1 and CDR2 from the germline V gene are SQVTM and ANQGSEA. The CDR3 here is CSVAPGSYGYTF. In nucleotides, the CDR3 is TGCAGCGTCGCCCCGGGAAGCTATGGCTACACCTTC.

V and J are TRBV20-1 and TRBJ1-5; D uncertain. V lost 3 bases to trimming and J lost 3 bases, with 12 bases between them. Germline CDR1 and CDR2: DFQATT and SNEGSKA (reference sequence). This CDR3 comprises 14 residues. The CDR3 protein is CSASEADYNQPQHF. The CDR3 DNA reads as TGCAGTGCTAGTGAAGCTGACTACAATCAGCCCCAGCATTTT.

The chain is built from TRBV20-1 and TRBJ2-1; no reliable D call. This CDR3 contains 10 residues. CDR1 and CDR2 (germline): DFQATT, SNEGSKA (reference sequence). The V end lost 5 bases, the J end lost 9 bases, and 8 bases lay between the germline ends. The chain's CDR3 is CSASRVEQFF. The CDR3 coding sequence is TGCAGTGCTTCCCGGGTTGAGCAGTTCTTC.

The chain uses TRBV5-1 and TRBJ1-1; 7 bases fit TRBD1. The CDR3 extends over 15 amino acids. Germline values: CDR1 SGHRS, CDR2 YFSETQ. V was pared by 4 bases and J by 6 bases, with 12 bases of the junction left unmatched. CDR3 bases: TGCGCCAGCAGCCCCCGTCCCCAGGGGGAGGCTGAAGCTTTCTTT. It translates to CASSPRPQGEAEAFF.